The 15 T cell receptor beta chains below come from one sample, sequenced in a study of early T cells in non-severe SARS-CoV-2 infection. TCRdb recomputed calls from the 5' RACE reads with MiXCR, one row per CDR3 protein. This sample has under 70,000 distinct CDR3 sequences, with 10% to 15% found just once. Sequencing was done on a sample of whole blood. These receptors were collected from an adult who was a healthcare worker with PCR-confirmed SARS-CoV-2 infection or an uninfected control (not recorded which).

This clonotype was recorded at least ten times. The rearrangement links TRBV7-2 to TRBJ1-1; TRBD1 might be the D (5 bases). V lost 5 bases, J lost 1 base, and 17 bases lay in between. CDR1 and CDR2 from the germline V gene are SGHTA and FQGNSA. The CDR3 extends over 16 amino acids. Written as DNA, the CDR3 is TGTGCCAGCAGCCCTCGACAGATCCAAACGAACACTGAAGCTTTCTTT. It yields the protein CASSPRQIQTNTEAFF.

The CDR3 protein is CASSATGFRTDTQYF. The CDR3 nucleotides are TGTGCCAGCAGCGCTACAGGTTTCAGGACAGATACGCAGTATTTT. This rearrangement joins TRBV9 to TRBJ2-3; a weak D match, TRBD1 (5 bases). The CDR3 covers 15 residues. Germline lookup yields CDR1 SGDLS and CDR2 YYNGEE. Trimming left V 3 bases short and J 3 bases short, with 14 bases between.

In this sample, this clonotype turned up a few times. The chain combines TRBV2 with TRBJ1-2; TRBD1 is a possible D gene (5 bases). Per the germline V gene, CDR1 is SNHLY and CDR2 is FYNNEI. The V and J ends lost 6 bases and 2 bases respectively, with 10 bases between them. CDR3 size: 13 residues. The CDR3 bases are TGTGCCAGCAGCAGGGAAGGGAACTATGGCTACACCTTC. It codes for CASSREGNYGYTF.

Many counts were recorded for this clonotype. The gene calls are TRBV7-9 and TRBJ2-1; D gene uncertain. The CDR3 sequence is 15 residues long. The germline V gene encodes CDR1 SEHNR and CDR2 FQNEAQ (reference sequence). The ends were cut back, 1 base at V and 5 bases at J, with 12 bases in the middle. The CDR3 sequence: CASSLGPKSNNEQFF. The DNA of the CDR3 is TGTGCCAGCAGCTTAGGCCCTAAGAGTAACAATGAGCAGTTCTTC.

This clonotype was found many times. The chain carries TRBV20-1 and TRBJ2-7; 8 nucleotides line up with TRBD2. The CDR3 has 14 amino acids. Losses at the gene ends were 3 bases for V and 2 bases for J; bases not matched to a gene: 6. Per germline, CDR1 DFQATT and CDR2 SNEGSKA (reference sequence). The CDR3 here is CSASGSGGPYEQYF. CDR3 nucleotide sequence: TGCAGTGCTAGTGGGTCGGGAGGGCCCTACGAGCAGTACTTC.

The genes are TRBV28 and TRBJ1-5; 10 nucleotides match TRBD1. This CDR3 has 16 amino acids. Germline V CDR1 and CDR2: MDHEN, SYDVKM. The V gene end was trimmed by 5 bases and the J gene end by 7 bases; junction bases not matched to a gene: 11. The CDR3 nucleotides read TGTGCCAGCAGTCCGCTTCTTGGGACAGGGGTCCAGCCCCAGCATTTT. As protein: CASSPLLGTGVQPQHF.

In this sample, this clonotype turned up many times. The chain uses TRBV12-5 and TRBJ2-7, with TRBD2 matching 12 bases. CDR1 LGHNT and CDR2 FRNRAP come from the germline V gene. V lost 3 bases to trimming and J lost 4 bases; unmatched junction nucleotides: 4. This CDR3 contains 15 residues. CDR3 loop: CASGLLLAGGYEQYF. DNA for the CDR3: TGTGCTAGTGGTTTATTACTAGCGGGGGGATACGAGCAGTACTTC.

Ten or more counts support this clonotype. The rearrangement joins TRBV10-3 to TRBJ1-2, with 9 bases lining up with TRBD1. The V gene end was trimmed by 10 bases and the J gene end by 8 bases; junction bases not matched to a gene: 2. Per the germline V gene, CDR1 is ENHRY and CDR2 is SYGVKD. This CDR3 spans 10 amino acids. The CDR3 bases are TGTGCCACCGGACAGGGGGGCTACACCTTC. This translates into CATGQGGYTF.

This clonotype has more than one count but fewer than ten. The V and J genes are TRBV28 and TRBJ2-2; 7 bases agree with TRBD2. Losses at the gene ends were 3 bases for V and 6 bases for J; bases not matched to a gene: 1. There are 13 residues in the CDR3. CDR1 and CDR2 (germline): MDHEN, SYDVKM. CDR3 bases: TGTGCCAGCAGTTTCCGGGGGGCCGGGGAGCTGTTTTTT. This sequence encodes CASSFRGAGELFF. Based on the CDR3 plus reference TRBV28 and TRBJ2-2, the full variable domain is DVKVTQSSRYLVKRTGEKVFLECVQDMDHENMFWYRQDPGLGLRLIYFSYDVKMKEKGDIPEGYSVSREKKERFSLILESASTNQTSMYLCASSFRGAGELFFGEGSRLTVL.

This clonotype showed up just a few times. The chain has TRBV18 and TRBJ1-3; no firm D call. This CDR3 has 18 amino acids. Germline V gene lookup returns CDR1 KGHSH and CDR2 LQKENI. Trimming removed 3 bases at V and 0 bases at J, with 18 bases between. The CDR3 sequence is CASSPTVWLGDSGNTIYF. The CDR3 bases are TGTGCCAGCTCACCTACGGTTTGGCTGGGAGACTCTGGAAACACCATATATTTT.

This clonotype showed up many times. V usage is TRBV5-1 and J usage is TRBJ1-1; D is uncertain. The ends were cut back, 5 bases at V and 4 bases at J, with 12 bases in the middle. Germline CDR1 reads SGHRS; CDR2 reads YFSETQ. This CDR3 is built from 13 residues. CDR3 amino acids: CASSQGWGTEAFF. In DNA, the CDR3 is TGCGCCAGCAGTCAAGGTTGGGGCACTGAAGCTTTCTTT.

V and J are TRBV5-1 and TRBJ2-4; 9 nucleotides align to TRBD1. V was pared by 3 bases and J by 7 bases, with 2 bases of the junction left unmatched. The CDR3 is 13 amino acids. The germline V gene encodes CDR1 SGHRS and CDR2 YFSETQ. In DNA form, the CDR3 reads TGCGCCAGCAGCTCCGGACAGGGGAACATTCAGTACTTC. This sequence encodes CASSSGQGNIQYF.

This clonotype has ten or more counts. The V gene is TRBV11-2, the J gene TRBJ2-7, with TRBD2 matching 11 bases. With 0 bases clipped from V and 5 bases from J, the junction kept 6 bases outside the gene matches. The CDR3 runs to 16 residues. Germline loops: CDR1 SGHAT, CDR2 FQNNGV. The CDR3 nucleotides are TGTGCCAGCAGCTTAGAGGCTAGCGGGGGGAACGACGAGCAGTACTTC. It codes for CASSLEASGGNDEQYF.

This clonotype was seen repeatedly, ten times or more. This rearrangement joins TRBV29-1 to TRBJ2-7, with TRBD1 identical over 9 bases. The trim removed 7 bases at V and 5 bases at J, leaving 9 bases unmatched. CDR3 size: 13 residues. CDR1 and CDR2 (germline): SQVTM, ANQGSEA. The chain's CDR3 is CSARRTGVNEQYF. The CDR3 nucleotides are TGCAGCGCCAGGAGGACAGGGGTCAACGAGCAGTACTTC.

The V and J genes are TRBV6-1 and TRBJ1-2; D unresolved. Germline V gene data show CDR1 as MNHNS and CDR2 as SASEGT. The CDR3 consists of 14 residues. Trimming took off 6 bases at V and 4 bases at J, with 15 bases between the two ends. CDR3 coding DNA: TGTGCCAGCAGGACCGACGGGCCCGGCTATGGCTACACCTTC. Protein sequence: CASRTDGPGYGYTF.